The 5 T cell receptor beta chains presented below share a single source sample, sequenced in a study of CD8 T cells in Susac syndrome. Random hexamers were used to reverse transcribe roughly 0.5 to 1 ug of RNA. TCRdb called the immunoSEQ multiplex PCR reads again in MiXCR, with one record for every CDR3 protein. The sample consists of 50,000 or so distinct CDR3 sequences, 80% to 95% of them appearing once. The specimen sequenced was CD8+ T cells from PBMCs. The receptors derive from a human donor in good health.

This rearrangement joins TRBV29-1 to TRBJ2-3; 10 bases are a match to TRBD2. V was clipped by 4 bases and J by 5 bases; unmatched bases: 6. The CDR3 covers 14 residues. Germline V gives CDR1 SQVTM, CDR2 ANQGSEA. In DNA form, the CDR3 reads TGCAGCGTTGCACTAGCGGGAAGTGGAGATACGCAGTATTTT. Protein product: CSVALAGSGDTQYF.

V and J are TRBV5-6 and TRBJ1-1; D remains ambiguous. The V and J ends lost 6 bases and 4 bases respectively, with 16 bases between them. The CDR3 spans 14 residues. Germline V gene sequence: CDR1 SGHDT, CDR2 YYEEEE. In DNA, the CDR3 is TGTGCCAGCACCCCTCCCTCCGTGGCCACTGAAGCTTTCTTT. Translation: CASTPPSVATEAFF.

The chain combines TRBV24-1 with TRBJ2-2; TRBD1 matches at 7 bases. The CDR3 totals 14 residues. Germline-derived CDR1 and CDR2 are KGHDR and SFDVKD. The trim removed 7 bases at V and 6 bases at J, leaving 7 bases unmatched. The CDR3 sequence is CATSSVGGSGELFF. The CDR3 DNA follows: TGTGCCACCAGCTCGGTAGGGGGCTCCGGGGAGCTGTTTTTT.

This CDR3 reads CASSAGQGALWETQYF. The CDR3 coding sequence is TGTGCCAGCAGTGCAGGACAGGGGGCTTTATGGGAGACCCAGTACTTC. This sequence joins TRBV2 and TRBJ2-5; TRBD1 aligns across 11 bases. V lost 4 bases to trimming and J lost 5 bases; unmatched junction nucleotides: 9. This CDR3 region has 16 residues. Looked up from germline, CDR1 is SNHLY and CDR2 is FYNNEI.

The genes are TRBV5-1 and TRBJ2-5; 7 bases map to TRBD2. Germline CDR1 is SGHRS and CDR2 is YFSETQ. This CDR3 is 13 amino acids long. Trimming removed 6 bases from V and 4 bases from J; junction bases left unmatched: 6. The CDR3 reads CASTLGGRETQYF. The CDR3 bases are TGCGCCAGCACCCTTGGCGGGAGAGAGACCCAGTACTTC.